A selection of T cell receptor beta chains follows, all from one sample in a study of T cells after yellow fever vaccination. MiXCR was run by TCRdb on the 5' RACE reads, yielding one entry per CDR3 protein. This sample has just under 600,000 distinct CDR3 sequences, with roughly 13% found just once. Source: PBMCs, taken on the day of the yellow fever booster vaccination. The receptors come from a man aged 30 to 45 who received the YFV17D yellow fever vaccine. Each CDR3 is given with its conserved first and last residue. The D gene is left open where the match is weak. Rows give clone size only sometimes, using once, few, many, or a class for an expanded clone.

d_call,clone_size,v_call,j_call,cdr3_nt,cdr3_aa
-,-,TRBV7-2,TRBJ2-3,TGTGCCAGCAGACCTGGGCTGGCGGCAGATACGCAGTATTTT,CASRPGLAADTQYF
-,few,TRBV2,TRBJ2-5,TGTGCCAGCAGTGGGTCGGTTGGGGAGACCCAGTACTTC,CASSGSVGETQYF
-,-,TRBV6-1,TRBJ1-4,TGTGCCAGCAGCAGAAAGCCTCTTAATGAAAAACTGTTTTTT,CASSRKPLNEKLFF
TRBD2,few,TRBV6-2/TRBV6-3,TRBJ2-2,TGTGCCAGCAGTTACGCGGCTAGCGGGAGGGCCTTGAACACCGGGGAGCTGTTTTTT,CASSYAASGRALNTGELFF
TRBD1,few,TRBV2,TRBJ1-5,TGTGCCAGGGGACAGGGGGCAAGACAGCCCCAGCATTTT,CARGQGARQPQHF
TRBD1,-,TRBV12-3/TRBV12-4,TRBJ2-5,TGTGCCAGCAGCCACGGACAGGGTGGGAAAGAGACCCAGTACTTC,CASSHGQGGKETQYF
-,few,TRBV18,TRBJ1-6,TGTGCCAGCTCACCCGGGACCGTACCTTCACCCCTCCACTTT,CASSPGTVPSPLHF
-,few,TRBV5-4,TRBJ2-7,TGTGCCAGCAGCATAGAAGGGGTTGTGACCTACGAGCAGTACTTC,CASSIEGVVTYEQYF
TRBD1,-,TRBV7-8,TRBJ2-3,TGTGCCAGCAGCGTAATGGGACAGGGGGTCACAGATACGCAGTATTTT,CASSVMGQGVTDTQYF
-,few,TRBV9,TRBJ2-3,TGTGCCAGCAGCTTCACAGGGTTTGGAGATACGCAGTATTTT,CASSFTGFGDTQYF
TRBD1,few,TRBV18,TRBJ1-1,TGTGCCAGCTCACCGGGGACAGGGTCGTCTGAAGCTTTCTTT,CASSPGTGSSEAFF
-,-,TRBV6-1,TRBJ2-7,TGTGCCAGTCGAACTCGACTGATATCCTACGAGCAGTACTTC,CASRTRLISYEQYF
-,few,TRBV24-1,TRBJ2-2,TGTGCCACCAGTGCCCCCCCTCGCGCCGGGGAGCTGTTTTTT,CATSAPPRAGELFF
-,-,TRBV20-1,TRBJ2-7,TGCAGTGCTAGAGCGCCATCTACCTACGAGCAGTACTTC,CSARAPSTYEQYF
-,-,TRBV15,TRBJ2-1,TGTGCCACCAGCACCGAACCTTACAATGAGCAGTTCTTC,CATSTEPYNEQFF
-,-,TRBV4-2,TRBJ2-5,TGTGCCAGCAGCCAAGTTACCGAAAACGGAGAGACCCAGTACTTC,CASSQVTENGETQYF
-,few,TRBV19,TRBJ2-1,TGTGCCAGTAGTATTTTGAATGAGCAGTTCTTC,CASSILNEQFF
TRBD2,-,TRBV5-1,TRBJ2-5,TGCGCCAGCAGCTTAGTCAAATACCGGCGGGAGAGGCGTCAAGAGACCCAGTACTTC,CASSLVKYRRERRQETQYF
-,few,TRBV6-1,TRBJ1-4,TGTGCCAGCAGTAGGGGGGCAGGCGTCGGTGAAAAACTGTTTTTT,CASSRGAGVGEKLFF
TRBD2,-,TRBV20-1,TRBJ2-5,TGCAGCCTTGAGCGGGAGAGGAGAGAGACCCAGTACTTC,CSLERERRETQYF
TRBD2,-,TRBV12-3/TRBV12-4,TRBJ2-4,TGTGCCAGCAGTTTAGCCCTTGGGGGAGGGATCAAAGGGGACATTCAGTACTTC,CASSLALGGGIKGDIQYF
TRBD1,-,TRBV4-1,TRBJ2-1,TGCGCCAGCAGCCAAGGAAACGAAGGGACAGTTTACAATGAGCAGTTCTTC,CASSQGNEGTVYNEQFF
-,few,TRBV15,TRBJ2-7,TGTGCCACCAGCACCCTTACTAGAACCGAGCAGTACTTC,CATSTLTRTEQYF
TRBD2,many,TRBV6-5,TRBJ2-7,TGTGCCAGCAGTTACCGGACTAGGGCAACCTACGAGCAGTACTTC,CASSYRTRATYEQYF
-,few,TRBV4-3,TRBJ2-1,TGCGCCAGCAGCCTCCGCCGGGACACGGCCAATGAGCAGTTCTTC,CASSLRRDTANEQFF
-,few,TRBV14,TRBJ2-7,TGTGCCAGCAAGAGACACCAAGGCTACGAGCAGTACTTC,CASKRHQGYEQYF
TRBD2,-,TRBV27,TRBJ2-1,TGTGCCAGCAGTCGCGTGGCGGGAGGGGGCCCCAGCTCCTACAATGAGCAGTTCTTC,CASSRVAGGGPSSYNEQFF
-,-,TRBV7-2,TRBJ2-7,TGTGCCAGCAGTTCCTACCCCGGGACGGCCTCCTACGAGCAGTACTTC,CASSSYPGTASYEQYF
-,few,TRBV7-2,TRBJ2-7,TGTGCCAGCAGCTTATTTACCGGGTACGAGCAGTACTTC,CASSLFTGYEQYF
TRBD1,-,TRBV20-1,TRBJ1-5,TGCAGTGCAACCGGGACAGGGAGCAATCAGCCCCAGCATTTT,CSATGTGSNQPQHF
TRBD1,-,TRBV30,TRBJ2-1,TGTGCCTGGAGTGCCGACAGGGTAGGAGTCAATGAGCAGTTCTTC,CAWSADRVGVNEQFF
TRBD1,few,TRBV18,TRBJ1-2,TGTGCCAGCTCACCACCGGGACAGGGACACTATGGCTACACCTTC,CASSPPGQGHYGYTF
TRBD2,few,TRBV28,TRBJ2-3,TGTGCCAGCAGTTCAGGACTAGCGGAGAGCACAGATACGCAGTATTTT,CASSSGLAESTDTQYF
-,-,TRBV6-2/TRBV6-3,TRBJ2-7,TGTGCCAGCAGTTACTCGGGCAGGAAAAAGACCTACGAGCAGTACTTC,CASSYSGRKKTYEQYF
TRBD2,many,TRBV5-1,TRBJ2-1,TGCGCCAGCAGCTTGGTCCCGAACGGGAGGGAGAATGAGCAGTTCTTC,CASSLVPNGRENEQFF
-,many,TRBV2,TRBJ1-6,TGTGCCAGCAGTGAATCAGCCGGGGGGCCACCCCTCCACTTT,CASSESAGGPPLHF
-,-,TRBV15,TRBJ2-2,TGTGCCACCAGCAGAGACGGGAGTCGCACCGGGGAGCTGTTTTTT,CATSRDGSRTGELFF
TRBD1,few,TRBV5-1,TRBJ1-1,TGCGCCAGCAGCGCCACAGGGGGCCCTGAGGCTTTCTTT,CASSATGGPEAFF
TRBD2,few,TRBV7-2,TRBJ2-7,TGTGCCAGCAGCTTATTGGGACTAGGCGAGCAGTACTTC,CASSLLGLGEQYF
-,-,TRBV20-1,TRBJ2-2,TGCAGTGCTAGAGACTTTCGCAGCCCCGGGGAGCTGTTTTTT,CSARDFRSPGELFF
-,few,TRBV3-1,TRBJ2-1,TGTGCCAGCAGCCTCCTTAACAGGGTCGACAATGAGCAGTTCTTC,CASSLLNRVDNEQFF
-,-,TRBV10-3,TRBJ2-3,TGTGCCATCACCCCGTTGGGAACCACAGATACGCAGTATTTT,CAITPLGTTDTQYF
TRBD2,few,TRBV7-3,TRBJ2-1,TGTGCCAGCAGCCGACCCGGGACTAGCGGTAATGAGCAGTTCTTC,CASSRPGTSGNEQFF
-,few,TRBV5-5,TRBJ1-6,TGTGCCAGCAACCCCCTGGACAGAGATAATTCACCCCTCCACTTT,CASNPLDRDNSPLHF
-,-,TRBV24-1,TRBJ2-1,TGTGCCACCAGTGTCTCCACCTCCAGAGATGAGCAGTTCTTC,CATSVSTSRDEQFF
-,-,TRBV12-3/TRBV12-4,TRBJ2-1,TGTGCCAGCAGTCAATATACACCGGGACGACACAATGAGCAGTTCTTC,CASSQYTPGRHNEQFF
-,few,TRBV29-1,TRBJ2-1,TGCAGCGTTGAAGGGGGCTCTACCTACAATGAGCAGTTCTTC,CSVEGGSTYNEQFF
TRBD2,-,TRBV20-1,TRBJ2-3,TGCAGTGCAACGGGACTAGCGGGAGGGAACCACGGGGATACGCAGTATTTT,CSATGLAGGNHGDTQYF
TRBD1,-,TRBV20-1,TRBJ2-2,TGCAGTGCTAGGAAGCGGCAGGGGGCCGACACCGGGGAGCTGTTTTTT,CSARKRQGADTGELFF
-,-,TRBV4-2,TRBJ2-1,TGTGCCAGCAGCCATGGGGGCCGGGGTAACATTGAGCAGTTCTTC,CASSHGGRGNIEQFF
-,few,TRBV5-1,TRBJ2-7,TGCGCCAGCAGCCCGTACAATTCCTACGAGCAGTACTTC,CASSPYNSYEQYF
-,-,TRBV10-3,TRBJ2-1,TGTGCCATCAGTGACCTACGTGTATCAGGGGATCTAAATGAGCAGTTCTTC,CAISDLRVSGDLNEQFF
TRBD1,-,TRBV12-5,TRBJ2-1,TGTGCTAGTGGTTACCAGGGACAGACAATTAGAGACAATGAGCAGTTCTTC,CASGYQGQTIRDNEQFF
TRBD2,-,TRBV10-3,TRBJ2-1,TGTGCCATCGGACTAGCGGGAGGGCCGTTCGTAAATAATGAGCAGTTCTTC,CAIGLAGGPFVNNEQFF
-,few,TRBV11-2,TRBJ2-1,TGTGCCAGCAGCTTAGATGTCCGTGAGGCACTCGCCTACAATGAGCAGTTCTTC,CASSLDVREALAYNEQFF
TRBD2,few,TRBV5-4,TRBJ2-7,TGTGCCAGCAGCCTGCAGACTAGCGGGTACGAGCAGTACTTC,CASSLQTSGYEQYF
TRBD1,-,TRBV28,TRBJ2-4,TGTGCCAGCAGTACGACAGGGACGGTCATTCAGTACTTC,CASSTTGTVIQYF